This TCR beta chain was recorded in a study of blood T cells in healthy people across ages. It was with a sample-barcoded 5' primer and a J-beta primer mix that a second PCR of roughly 6 to 12 cycles was run. TCRdb called the 5' RACE reads again in MiXCR, with one record for every CDR3 protein. The sample lists about 1.8 million distinct CDR3 sequences, roughly 49% seen once, with approximately 2.1% in the top ten. Remarks on this clonotype: The antigen is not known. At one end the junction does not follow the germline gene, possibly because of a read error.

Points from the study as a whole: Measured against age, TCR beta diversity per million T cells decreased in a roughly linear manner.

Around 9.5 milliliters of peripheral blood were drawn from each donor. The clonotype was recovered from a woman between 40 and 55 years old in good health. The sample consisted of blood.

As DNA, the CDR3 is TGTGCCAGCAGGGGATGGGACAGTGGCCCATCTGGGGCCAACGTCCCGACTTTC. Amino acid sequence: CASRGWDSGPSGANVPTF. The chain uses TRBV9 and TRBJ2-6; 7 nucleotides line up with TRBD1. Germline V CDR1 and CDR2: SGDLS, YYNGEE. The CDR3 has 18 residues.